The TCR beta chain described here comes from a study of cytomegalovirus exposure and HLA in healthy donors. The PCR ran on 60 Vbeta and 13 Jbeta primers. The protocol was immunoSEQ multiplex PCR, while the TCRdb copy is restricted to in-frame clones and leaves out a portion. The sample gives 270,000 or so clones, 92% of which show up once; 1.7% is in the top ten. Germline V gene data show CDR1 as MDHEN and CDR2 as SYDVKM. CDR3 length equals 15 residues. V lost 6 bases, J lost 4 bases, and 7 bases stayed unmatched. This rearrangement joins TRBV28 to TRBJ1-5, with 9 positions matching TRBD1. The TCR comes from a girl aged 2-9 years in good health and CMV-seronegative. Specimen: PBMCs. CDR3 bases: TGTGCCAGCAGCCTACAGGGGGCCATAAATCAGCCCCAGCATTTT. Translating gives CASSLQGAINQPQHF.